The T cell receptor (beta chain) described here comes from a study of patients and donors after allogeneic stem cell transplantation. TCRdb reprocessed the RT-PCR reads via MiXCR and lists one record per CDR3 protein. The data contain about 70,000 distinct CDR3 sequences, about 26% of them singletons. V gave up 6 bases and J gave up 1 base, with 18 bases separating them. The CDR3 length is 16 residues. This clonotype was counted at least ten times. This TCR was recovered from a human donor who was either an allogeneic HSCT recipient or a stem cell or donor lymphocyte infusion donor (not recorded which). It is not recorded whose cells these are; they may come from a transplant donor. Specimen: blood, either unsorted or a sorted T cell fraction (not recorded which). The chain recombines TRBV12-3 or TRBV12-4 with TRBJ1-2; unclear D gene. The CDR3 region has the DNA TGTGCCAGCAGGATCCCCCCACACGAGGGTAACTATGGCTACACCTTC. Its translation: CASRIPPHEGNYGYTF.